This T cell receptor (beta chain) was captured by sequencing in a study of cytomegalovirus exposure and HLA in healthy donors. Study-level findings and limits: A classifier reportedly called cytomegalovirus status with high sensitivity and specificity.

Amplification used 60 Vbeta primers and 13 Jbeta primers. Some clones are missing from TCRdb's copy, which holds only in-frame ones; the method was immunoSEQ multiplex PCR. In the table there are under 130,000 clones, more than 75% of which are singletons. The V end lost 2 bases, the J end lost 11 bases, and 10 bases lay between the germline ends. CDR3 length: 13 residues. CDR1 and CDR2 (germline): MNHEY, SVGAGI. This clone showed up just once. Antigen: not known. The chain links TRBV6-5 to TRBJ1-6; the D is unclear. This receptor was identified in a young woman in good health and CMV-seropositive. Sequencing was done on a sample of PBMCs. CDR3 protein: CASSYEPGPPLHF. The CDR3 coding sequence is TGTGCCAGCAGTTACGAGCCTGGGCCACCCCTCCACTTT.